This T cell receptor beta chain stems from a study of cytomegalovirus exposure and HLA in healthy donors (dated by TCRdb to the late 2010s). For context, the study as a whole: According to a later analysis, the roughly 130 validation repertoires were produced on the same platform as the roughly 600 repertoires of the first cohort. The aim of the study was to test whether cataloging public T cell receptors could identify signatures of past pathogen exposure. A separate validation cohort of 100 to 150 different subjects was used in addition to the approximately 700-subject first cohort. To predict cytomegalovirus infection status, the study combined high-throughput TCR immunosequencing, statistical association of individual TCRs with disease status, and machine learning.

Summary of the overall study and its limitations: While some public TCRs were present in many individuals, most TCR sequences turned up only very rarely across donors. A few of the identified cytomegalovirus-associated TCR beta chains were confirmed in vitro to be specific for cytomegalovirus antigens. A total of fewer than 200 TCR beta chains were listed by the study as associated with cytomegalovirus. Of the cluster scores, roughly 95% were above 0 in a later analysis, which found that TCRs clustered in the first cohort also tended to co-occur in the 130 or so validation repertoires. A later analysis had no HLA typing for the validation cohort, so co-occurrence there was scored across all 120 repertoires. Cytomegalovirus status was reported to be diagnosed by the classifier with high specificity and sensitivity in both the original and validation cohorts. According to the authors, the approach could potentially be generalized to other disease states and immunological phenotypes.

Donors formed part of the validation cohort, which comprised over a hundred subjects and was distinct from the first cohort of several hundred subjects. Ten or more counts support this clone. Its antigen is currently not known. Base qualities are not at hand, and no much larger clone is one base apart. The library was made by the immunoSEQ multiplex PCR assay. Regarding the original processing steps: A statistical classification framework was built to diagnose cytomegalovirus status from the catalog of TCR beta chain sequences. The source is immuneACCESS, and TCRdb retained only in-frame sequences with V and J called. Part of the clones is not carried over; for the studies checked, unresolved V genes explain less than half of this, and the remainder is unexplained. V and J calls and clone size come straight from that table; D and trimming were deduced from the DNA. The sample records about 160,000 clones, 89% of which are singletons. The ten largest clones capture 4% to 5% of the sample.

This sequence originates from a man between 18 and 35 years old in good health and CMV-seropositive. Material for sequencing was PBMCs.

The CDR3 loop reads CASSIDRGRTTGELFF. At the DNA level, the sequence is TGTGCCAGCAGCATCGACAGGGGGAGGACCACCGGGGAGCTGTTTTTT. The chain uses TRBV5-4 and TRBJ2-2, and 9 bases in between align with TRBD1. The CDR3 contains 16 residues, cysteine and phenylalanine counted. The CDR3 DNA has 48 bases and is translated from base 1. The germline V gene (reference sequence) gives CDR1 as SGHNT and CDR2 as YYREEE. After removal of 4 bases from V and 4 bases from J, the junction retains 8 bases not matched to a gene.